These 17 T cell receptor beta chains were all obtained from the same sample, sequenced in a study of T cell responses to AZD1222 COVID-19 vaccine. Method: immunoSEQ multiplex PCR; TCRdb's copy keeps in-frame clones and lacks some. Of over 150,000 clones in the sample, about 91% were seen once. The specimen was peripheral blood, collected on day 0 of MenACWY control vaccination. The receptor source for this set is an adult in good health.

The CDR3 is CASSMDRDNSPLHF. The CDR3 DNA reads as TGTGCCAGTAGTATGGACAGAGATAATTCACCCCTCCACTTT. V is TRBV19 and J is TRBJ1-6; weak D call: TRBD1 (6 bases). The CDR3 is 14 amino acids. Germline V lookup: CDR1 LNHDA, CDR2 SQIVND (reference sequence). The germline V and J ends were trimmed by 3 bases and 5 bases, with 8 bases remaining between them.

The chain is built from TRBV7-7 and TRBJ1-4; 8 bases are shared with TRBD1. Germline V gives CDR1 SSHAT, CDR2 FNYEAQ (reference sequence). This CDR3 has 13 residues. The CDR3 protein is CASQNRGGEKLFF. The CDR3 region has the DNA TGTGCTAGCCAGAACAGGGGGGGTGAAAAACTGTTTTTT.

This rearrangement joins TRBV10-3 to TRBJ2-5, with D perhaps matching TRBD2 (5 bases). The ends were cut back, 3 bases at V and 1 base at J, with 9 bases in the middle. The germline V gene has CDR1 ENHRY and CDR2 SYGVKD. The CDR3 loop spans 14 amino acids. Written as DNA, the CDR3 is TGTGCCATCAGTGAAGGAGGCGGCCAAGAGACCCAGTACTTC. The encoded protein is CAISEGGGQETQYF.

This clone was recorded once. The J gene is TRBJ2-3, the V gene TRBV11-2; 10 bases map to TRBD2. Germline V gene data show CDR1 as SGHAT and CDR2 as FQNNGV. This CDR3 has 14 residues. V shed 8 bases, J shed 2 bases, and the junction held 4 bases outside the gene matches. The CDR3 loop is CASRLAGVTDTQYF. CDR3 nucleotide sequence: TGTGCCAGCCGACTAGCGGGCGTCACAGATACGCAGTATTTT.

The J gene is TRBJ2-2, the V gene TRBV29-1, with 7 bases that match TRBD1. Germline trimming cut 6 bases from V and 3 bases from J; bases unmatched to any gene: 7. Germline V gene lookup returns CDR1 SQVTM and CDR2 ANQGSEA. CDR3 length equals 14 residues. Written as DNA, the CDR3 is TGCAGCGTGAGGGGGCGCTTGGACACCGGGGAGCTGTTTTTT. It specifies CSVRGRLDTGELFF.

The V and J genes are TRBV6-4 and TRBJ2-2; D is uncertain. Germline V CDR1 and CDR2: MRHNA, SNTAGT. The CDR3 is made up of 15 amino acids. The ends were cut back, 3 bases at V and 1 base at J, with 9 bases in the middle. The CDR3 coding sequence is TGTGCCAGCAGTGAAGTAGGCTGGAACACCGGGGAGCTGTTTTTT. It translates to CASSEVGWNTGELFF.

In DNA form, the CDR3 reads TGTGCCAGCAGTTTATTAATGAGCACTGAAGCTTTCTTT. Translated, it gives CASSLLMSTEAFF. This sequence joins TRBV27 and TRBJ1-1, with D unresolved. This CDR3 is built from 13 residues. The germline CDR1 and CDR2 sequences are MNHEY and SMNVEV (reference sequence). V dropped 1 base and J dropped 4 bases, with 7 bases sitting between them.

This chain uses TRBV28 with TRBJ1-5; a weak D match, TRBD1 (6 bases). This CDR3 region has 15 residues. CDR1 MDHEN and CDR2 SYDVKM come from the germline V gene. V dropped 5 bases and J dropped 7 bases, with 18 bases sitting between them. Here the CDR3 reads CASSLTGLRGQPQHF. The CDR3 region has the DNA TGTGCCAGCAGTCTGACCGGGCTCAGGGGCCAGCCCCAGCATTTT. Complete variable domain (other parts from reference TRBV28 and TRBJ1-5): DVKVTQSSRYLVKRTGEKVFLECVQDMDHENMFWYRQDPGLGLRLIYFSYDVKMKEKGDIPEGYSVSREKKERFSLILESASTNQTSMYLCASSLTGLRGQPQHFGDGTRLSIL.

This clone was seen a single time. The V and J genes are TRBV24-1 and TRBJ2-2, with 8 bases identical to TRBD1. The V and J ends lost 0 bases and 3 bases, in that order; junction bases with no gene match: 5. This CDR3 region has 17 residues. The germline CDR1 and CDR2 sequences are KGHDR and SFDVKD. CDR3 DNA: TGTGCCACCAGTGATTTGGGCCAGGGGGCGCACACCGGGGAGCTGTTTTTT. Translating it yields CATSDLGQGAHTGELFF.

The V call is TRBV25-1, the J call TRBJ1-5; TRBD1 aligns across 8 bases. CDR1 is MGHDK and CDR2 is SYGVNS in the germline V gene. The CDR3 has 16 residues. V lost 2 bases to trimming and J lost 2 bases; unmatched junction nucleotides: 5. The CDR3 loop reads CASSEGQGGGNQPQHF. DNA for the CDR3: TGTGCCAGCAGTGAAGGACAGGGTGGAGGCAATCAGCCCCAGCATTTT.

The chain combines TRBV30 with TRBJ2-1; 12 nucleotides agree with TRBD2. CDR1 and CDR2 (germline): GTSNPN, SVGIG (reference sequence). This CDR3 spans 16 amino acids. V trimming: 0 bases; J trimming: 8 bases; junction bases outside the gene matches: 8. The CDR3 DNA is TGTGCCTGGAGTGTCTGGACTAGCGGGATCGCGTATGAGCAGTTCTTC. Residues: CAWSVWTSGIAYEQFF.

The rearrangement links TRBV9 to TRBJ2-1, with D tentatively TRBD1 (5 bases). The CDR3 spans 15 residues. The germline V gene has CDR1 SGDLS and CDR2 YYNGEE. V gave up 4 bases and J gave up 4 bases, with 15 bases separating them. CDR3 amino acids: CASSPTPDSYNEQFF. DNA of the CDR3: TGTGCCAGCAGCCCTACCCCCGACAGTTACAATGAGCAGTTCTTC.

J is TRBJ1-1 and V is TRBV12-3 or TRBV12-4, with D possibly matching TRBD1 (5 bases). V shed 11 bases and J shed 2 bases, with 15 bases lying between them. The CDR3 has 13 residues. The CDR3 DNA is TGTGCCTCTATCCGGCAGGGTAACACTGAAGCTTTCTTT. Its protein product is CASIRQGNTEAFF.

DNA of the CDR3: TGTGCCAGCAGGGCCGGGATACTCGGAGAGACCCAGTACTTC. It translates to CASRAGILGETQYF. The V and J genes are TRBV27 and TRBJ2-5; weak D call: TRBD2 (5 bases). The V gene's germline CDR1 is MNHEY and CDR2 SMNVEV (reference sequence). The V and J ends lost 6 bases and 4 bases respectively, with 15 bases between them. This CDR3 is built from 14 residues.

This clone was observed a single time. The gene calls are TRBV5-1 and TRBJ1-4; no definite D call. V lost 1 base and J lost 0, with 7 bases in between. CDR3 length: 15 residues. Germline V lookup: CDR1 SGHRS, CDR2 YFSETQ. CDR3: CASSLFQSTNEKLFF. In nucleotides, the CDR3 is TGCGCCAGCAGCTTGTTTCAGTCAACTAATGAAAAACTGTTTTTT.

The V and J genes are TRBV7-2 and TRBJ2-2; the D call may be TRBD1 or TRBD2 (6 bases each). Germline V gene data show CDR1 as SGHTA and CDR2 as FQGNSA. The V gene lost 0 bases and the J gene lost 6 bases, with 8 bases spanning the gap. CDR3 length: 14 amino acids. The CDR3 DNA sequence: TGTGCCAGCAGCTTAGCCGGGGGCGCCGGGGAGCTGTTTTTT. Protein sequence: CASSLAGGAGELFF.

This chain connects TRBV7-3 to TRBJ1-1, with TRBD1 as a possible D gene (5 bases). This CDR3 is 14 amino acids long. CDR1 is SGHTA, CDR2 FQGTGA, per germline. The germline V and J ends were trimmed by 4 bases and 3 bases, with 12 bases remaining between them. The chain's CDR3 is CASSWLVGDTEAFF. CDR3 bases: TGTGCCAGCAGCTGGTTGGTAGGGGACACTGAAGCTTTCTTT.